The next 26 T cell receptor beta chains were all read from a single sample in a study of cytomegalovirus exposure and HLA in healthy donors. Amplification used 60 Vbeta primers and 13 Jbeta primers. Sequencing was performed with immunoSEQ multiplex PCR; in TCRdb, only in-frame clones are kept and a portion is missing. The sample records tens of thousands of clones, more than 55% being singletons. Sequencing was performed on PBMCs. All receptors derive from a boy aged 10-17 years in good health and CMV-seropositive.

The chain uses TRBV30 and TRBJ1-2, with 11 bases fitting TRBD1. Trimming removed 3 bases from V and 8 bases from J; junction bases left unmatched: 11. The V gene's germline CDR1 is GTSNPN and CDR2 SVGIG (reference sequence). The CDR3 loop spans 15 amino acids. CDR3 residues: CAWSPWDRGTVGYTF. Written as DNA, the CDR3 is TGTGCCTGGAGCCCTTGGGACAGGGGGACCGTGGGCTACACCTTC.

The table lists this clone with a count of one. This rearrangement joins TRBV9 to TRBJ2-1; maybe TRBD2 (5 bases). Germline V gene sequence: CDR1 SGDLS, CDR2 YYNGEE. Deletions cut 0 bases from V and 7 bases from J, with 14 bases between. This CDR3 has 15 residues. CDR3 region: CASSVGSSLGNEQFF. The CDR3, as DNA: TGTGCCAGCAGCGTAGGGTCTAGCCTGGGGAATGAGCAGTTCTTC. Combining the CDR3 with reference TRBV9 and TRBJ2-1 gives the whole variable domain DSGVTQTPKHLITATGQRVTLRCSPRSGDLSVYWYQQSLDQGLQFLIQYYNGEERAKGNILERFSAQQFPDLHSELNLSSLELGDSALYFCASSVGSSLGNEQFFGPGTRLTVL.

V gene TRBV7-2 combines with J gene TRBJ2-3, with no clear D. Looked up from germline, CDR1 is SGHTA and CDR2 is FQGNSA. V dropped 0 bases and J dropped 5 bases, with 15 bases sitting between them. The CDR3 consists of 16 residues. The CDR3 is CASSLARTPGLDTQYF. CDR3 in DNA: TGTGCCAGCAGCTTAGCGAGAACCCCCGGTCTAGATACGCAGTATTTT.

This clone was seen a single time. This chain links TRBV9 with TRBJ2-3; 9 nucleotides align to TRBD2. CDR1 and CDR2 (germline): SGDLS, YYNGEE. V gave up 6 bases and J gave up 5 bases; unmatched junction bases: 7. The CDR3 covers 14 residues. CDR3 sequence reads: CASNKRGVGDTQYF. CDR3 nucleotides: TGTGCCAGCAACAAGCGGGGGGTCGGAGATACGCAGTATTTT.

The genes are TRBV4-3 and TRBJ2-3; 11 nucleotides align to TRBD2. This CDR3 is 17 amino acids long. Germline CDR1 LGHNA, CDR2 YSLEER. After removal of 4 bases from V and 1 base from J, the junction contained 7 bases not matched to a gene. DNA of the CDR3: TGCGCCAGCAGCCGCGACGGGACTAGCGGACGCACAGATACGCAGTATTTT. Amino acids: CASSRDGTSGRTDTQYF.

This clone has a handful of counts. This chain uses TRBV25-1 with TRBJ2-5, with D unresolved. Looked up from germline, CDR1 is MGHDK and CDR2 is SYGVNS. Deletions cut 6 bases from V and 2 bases from J, with 4 bases between. The CDR3 sequence is 11 residues long. The CDR3 sequence is CASSVQETQYF. DNA for the CDR3: TGTGCCAGCAGCGTACAAGAGACCCAGTACTTC.

The rearrangement uses TRBV5-1 and TRBJ2-7, with D uncertain. The V gene lost 3 bases and the J gene lost 9 bases, with 16 bases spanning the gap. Per the germline V gene, CDR1 is SGHRS and CDR2 is YFSETQ. This CDR3 comprises 13 residues. For the CDR3, the DNA is TGCGCCAGCAGCTCCGACAAAATTTTCCGGCAGTACTTC. Its translation: CASSSDKIFRQYF.

V and J are TRBV29-1 and TRBJ2-7; TRBD1 might be the D (6 bases). CDR1 and CDR2 from the germline V gene are SQVTM and ANQGSEA. Trimming took off 1 base at V and 3 bases at J, with 16 bases between the two ends. The CDR3 sequence is 15 residues long. The chain's CDR3 is CSVEVPSTGNYEQYF. The CDR3 coding sequence is TGCAGCGTTGAAGTCCCCTCCACAGGGAACTACGAGCAGTACTTC.

The J gene is TRBJ1-2, the V gene TRBV7-9; TRBD1 matches 10 bases. Unmatched junction bases numbered 15, after V lost 11 bases and J lost 6 bases. The CDR3 runs to 15 residues. CDR1 and CDR2 (germline): SEHNR, FQNEAQ (reference sequence). The CDR3: CAEQPWGTGDHGYTF. The CDR3 DNA is TGTGCCGAGCAACCCTGGGGGACAGGGGATCATGGCTACACCTTC.

The genes are TRBV5-4 and TRBJ1-2; possible D gene TRBD1, 6 bases. CDR1 SGHNT and CDR2 YYREEE come from the germline V gene (reference sequence). The CDR3 is 14 residues long. Deletions cut 4 bases from V and 8 bases from J, with 18 bases between. The CDR3 DNA follows: TGTGCCAGCAGCACGCACAGGGATTCGGGGGGCTACACCTTC. It codes for CASSTHRDSGGYTF.

This clone was detected only a few times. The chain couples TRBV30 to TRBJ1-3; TRBD1 might be the D (5 bases). Trimming left V 5 bases short and J 5 bases short, with 16 bases between. Germline loops: CDR1 GTSNPN, CDR2 SVGIG (reference sequence). The CDR3 is 14 amino acids. In DNA, the CDR3 is TGTGCCTGGGGCATTGGGGCTCATCGAAACACCATATATTTT. Translated, it gives CAWGIGAHRNTIYF.

This sequence joins TRBV7-9 and TRBJ2-1; D unclear. The CDR3 is 14 amino acids. CDR1 and CDR2 (germline): SEHNR, FQNEAQ (reference sequence). Trimming took 4 bases from V and 4 from J, leaving 11 bases between them. The CDR3 loop is CASSSGFEYNEQFF. The CDR3 bases are TGTGCCAGCAGCTCCGGGTTCGAGTACAATGAGCAGTTCTTC.

The chain uses TRBV19 and TRBJ2-1, with 8 nucleotides matching TRBD2. The V and J ends lost 5 bases and 4 bases, in that order; junction bases with no gene match: 4. This CDR3 spans 14 amino acids. CDR1 is LNHDA, CDR2 SQIVND, per germline (reference sequence). The chain's CDR3 is CASSVGTSYNEQFF. The CDR3 DNA follows: TGTGCCAGTAGTGTCGGGACTAGTTACAATGAGCAGTTCTTC.

V and J are TRBV5-1 and TRBJ2-1; TRBD2 matches 8 bases. Germline V lookup: CDR1 SGHRS, CDR2 YFSETQ. Trimming cost V 0 bases and J 2 bases; bases outside gene matches: 1. CDR3 length: 15 residues. CDR3 coding DNA: TGCGCCAGCAGCTTGGCGGGACTAGCCTACAATGAGCAGTTCTTC. It is translated as CASSLAGLAYNEQFF.

The chain employs TRBV25-1 and TRBJ2-7, with 7 positions matching TRBD1. The germline gives CDR1 MGHDK, CDR2 SYGVNS. The CDR3 has 15 amino acids. The J segment lost 2 bases and the V segment lost 4 bases, leaving 8 bases of the junction unmatched. As DNA, the CDR3 is TGTGCCAGCAGTGCCTGGGACAGCAGCCCCTACGAGCAGTACTTC. Residues: CASSAWDSSPYEQYF.

The gene calls are TRBV18 and TRBJ2-5; possibly TRBD2 for D (5 bases). Germline CDR1 and CDR2: KGHSH and LQKENI. CDR3 length: 15 residues. Trimming removed 4 bases at V and 3 bases at J, with 15 bases between. For the CDR3, the DNA is TGTGCCAGCTCACGCCTTCCACTAGAAAAAGAGACCCAGTACTTC. Protein sequence: CASSRLPLEKETQYF.

This clone was observed once. The chain has TRBV4-2 and TRBJ2-1, with 8 bases aligning to TRBD2. CDR1 and CDR2 (germline): LGHNA, YNFKEQ. The CDR3 covers 15 residues. Trimming at V came to 0 bases and at J to 4 bases, leaving 2 bases not matched to a gene. CDR3 amino acids: CASSQELADYNEQFF. The CDR3 DNA reads TGTGCCAGCAGCCAAGAACTAGCGGATTACAATGAGCAGTTCTTC.

The chain is built from TRBV7-9 and TRBJ1-1, with D maybe TRBD1 (5 bases). The CDR3 has 14 amino acids. The germline V gene has CDR1 SEHNR and CDR2 FQNEAQ (reference sequence). V lost 5 bases, J lost 7 bases, and 17 bases lay in between. This chain's CDR3 is CASSHPGGSDEAFF. The CDR3 nucleotides read TGTGCCAGCAGCCATCCTGGGGGGTCTGATGAAGCTTTCTTT.

This chain links TRBV19 with TRBJ1-2; D possibly corresponds to TRBD1 (6 bases). V was cut by 10 bases and J by 8 bases, with 14 bases left in between. CDR1 LNHDA and CDR2 SQIVND come from the germline V gene (reference sequence). The CDR3 covers 11 residues. Here the CDR3 reads CAIQQGFGYTF. In DNA, the CDR3 is TGTGCCATCCAACAGGGATTCGGCTACACCTTC.

As to this clone: At one boundary the junction diverges from the germline segment, which might be a read error. The chain combines TRBV7-2 with TRBJ1-5; D uncertain. The germline V gene encodes CDR1 SGHTA and CDR2 FQGNSA. This CDR3 region has 13 residues. The CDR3 here is CASSFHGNQPQNF. The CDR3 bases are TGTGCCAGCAGCTTTCACGGGAATCAGCCCCAGAATTTT.

This clone was seen a few times. This chain joins TRBV5-1 and TRBJ1-1, with TRBD1 identical over 9 bases. The CDR3 totals 15 residues. The V gene's germline CDR1 is SGHRS and CDR2 YFSETQ. V shed 4 bases and J 3 bases; nucleotides not matched to a gene: 7. The CDR3 here is CASSRWTGEDTEAFF. The CDR3 DNA follows: TGCGCCAGCAGCCGATGGACAGGGGAGGACACTGAAGCTTTCTTT.

This chain connects TRBV5-4 to TRBJ1-2; D unresolved. The V end lost 6 bases, the J end lost 3 bases, and 15 bases lay between the germline ends. The CDR3 has 14 residues. Germline V gene data show CDR1 as SGHNT and CDR2 as YYREEE (reference sequence). CDR3 DNA: TGTGCCAGCATCTCCACCGAAAGCGACTATGGCTACACCTTC. Translation gives CASISTESDYGYTF. Complete variable domain (other parts from reference TRBV5-4 and TRBJ1-2): ETGVTQSPTHLIKTRGQQVTLRCSSQSGHNTVSWYQQALGQGPQFIFQYYREEENGRGNFPPRFSGLQFPNYSSELNVNALELDDSALYLCASISTESDYGYTFGSGTRLTVV.

The V call is TRBV5-6, the J call TRBJ2-3, with 7 bases lining up with TRBD2. V lost 0 bases and J lost 6; bases outside the gene matches: 7. In germline, CDR1 is SGHDT, CDR2 YYEEEE. The CDR3 is 15 residues long. The DNA of the CDR3 is TGTGCCAGCAGCTTGGCGGGGGAGGGCCGTGATACGCAGTATTTT. It encodes CASSLAGEGRDTQYF.

This rearrangement joins TRBV7-6 to TRBJ2-5; 11 nucleotides match TRBD2. Judging by the DNA end, TRBJ2-7 fits better; the J call may be wrong. The germline V gene has CDR1 SGHVS and CDR2 FNYEAQ. There are 19 residues in the CDR3. The CDR3 reads CASSLVLGGLADLTYEQYF. CDR3 nucleotide sequence: TGTGCCAGCAGCTTAGTCTTGGGGGGACTAGCGGACCTTACCTACGAGCAGTACTTC.

In this sample, this clone turned up a few times. The CDR3 here is CASRLGQQNEKLFF. CDR3 DNA: TGTGCCAGTAGACTGGGACAGCAGAATGAAAAACTGTTTTTT. The gene calls are TRBV19 and TRBJ1-4; 7 nucleotides agree with TRBD1. Germline V gives CDR1 LNHDA, CDR2 SQIVND (reference sequence). J gave up 5 bases and V 6 bases, and 6 bases lay outside the gene matches. The CDR3 sequence is 14 residues long. Based on the CDR3 plus reference TRBV19 and TRBJ1-4, the full variable domain is DGGITQSPKYLFRKEGQNVTLSCEQNLNHDAMYWYRQDPGQGLRLIYYSQIVNDFQKGDIAEGYSVSREKKESFPLTVTSAQKNPTAFYLCASRLGQQNEKLFFGSGTQLSVL.

CDR3 protein: CASGAGTGVPHGYTF. CDR3 DNA: TGTGCTAGTGGTGCCGGGACAGGGGTTCCCCATGGCTACACCTTC. The V and J genes are TRBV12-5 and TRBJ1-2, with 10 bases lining up with TRBD1. V shed 5 bases and J 6 bases; nucleotides not matched to a gene: 9. The CDR3 consists of 15 residues. CDR1 is LGHNT and CDR2 is FRNRAP in the germline V gene.